The 28 T cell receptor beta chains below come from one sample, sequenced in a study of cytomegalovirus exposure and HLA in healthy donors. 13 Jbeta primers and 60 Vbeta primers were used for the PCR. Data came from immunoSEQ multiplex PCR; TCRdb stores just in-frame clones and leaves some out. Of some 110,000 clones in the sample, around 15% were seen once. Sample: PBMCs. The receptors derive from a female donor in good health and CMV-seronegative.

The chain links TRBV28 to TRBJ2-7, with TRBD2 matching 9 bases. CDR3 length: 15 residues. Unmatched junction bases numbered 5, after V lost 5 bases and J lost 0 bases. The germline CDR1 and CDR2 sequences are MDHEN and SYDVKM. The CDR3 reads CASSTKTSGSYEQYF. In DNA form, the CDR3 reads TGTGCCAGCAGTACTAAGACTAGCGGCTCCTACGAGCAGTACTTC.

This sequence joins TRBV29-1 and TRBJ1-5; TRBD1 matches 8 bases. The V gene end was trimmed by 6 bases and the J gene end by 1 base; junction bases not matched to a gene: 5. The CDR3 loop spans 14 amino acids. Germline-derived CDR1 and CDR2 are SQVTM and ANQGSEA. CDR3 nucleotide sequence: TGCAGCGTCGGCGGGACAGGCAGCAATCAGCCCCAGCATTTT. Its translation is CSVGGTGSNQPQHF.

V gene TRBV10-1 combines with J gene TRBJ2-3, with a possible D match to TRBD2 (6 bases). Germline V gene lookup returns CDR1 WNHNN and CDR2 SYGVQD (reference sequence). Trimming stripped 0 bases from V and 1 base from J, with 14 bases between. This CDR3 contains 17 residues. Here the CDR3 reads CASSESRSGPGTDTQYF. The CDR3 region has the DNA TGCGCCAGCAGTGAGTCGCGGAGCGGGCCAGGCACAGATACGCAGTATTTT.

J is TRBJ1-5 and V is TRBV18; D ambiguous. Trimming shortened V by 3 bases and J by 0 bases, and 12 bases separated the two germline ends. This CDR3 is built from 16 residues. Germline V CDR1 and CDR2: KGHSH, LQKENI. The CDR3 region has the DNA TGTGCCAGCTCACCCATCAAAGGAGATAGCAATCAGCCCCAGCATTTT. The encoded protein is CASSPIKGDSNQPQHF.

A few counts support this clone. The genes are TRBV4-3 and TRBJ1-2; TRBD1 is a possible D gene (6 bases). V gave up 0 bases and J gave up 4 bases, with 12 bases separating them. Looked up from germline, CDR1 is LGHNA and CDR2 is YSLEER. There are 15 residues in the CDR3. In nucleotides, the CDR3 is TGCGCCAGCAGCCAAGATCGGACAGCCCTCTATGGCTACACCTTC. Its translation is CASSQDRTALYGYTF.

The gene calls are TRBV28 and TRBJ1-2; TRBD1 agrees at 7 bases. CDR1 is MDHEN, CDR2 SYDVKM, per germline. Unmatched junction bases numbered 9, after V lost 10 bases and J lost 7 bases. This CDR3 spans 12 amino acids. CDR3 nucleotide sequence: TGTGCCACCGAACATCAGGGGGGTGGCTACACCTTC. Residues: CATEHQGGGYTF.

This clone was observed a few times. One junction end disagrees with the germline gene, perhaps due to a read error. The V gene is TRBV13, the J gene TRBJ2-1; 9 nucleotides line up with TRBD1. This CDR3 is 13 amino acids long. Germline-derived CDR1 and CDR2 are PRHDT and FYEKMQ (reference sequence). CDR3 DNA sequence: TGTGCCAGCAGCTTGGATTGGGACAGGGTCCCCCTCTTC. Translating it yields CASSLDWDRVPLF.

V and J are TRBV9 and TRBJ2-5; the match to TRBD1 covers 7 bases. J lost 2 bases, V lost 3 bases, and 10 bases had no gene match. The CDR3 runs 16 residues. The germline gives CDR1 SGDLS, CDR2 YYNGEE. The CDR3, as DNA: TGTGCCAGCAGCGCCTCCCCCCGGGACAGTCAAGAGACCCAGTACTTC. Translating it yields CASSASPRDSQETQYF.

The chain couples TRBV10-2 to TRBJ2-7; D may be TRBD2 (7 bases). The CDR3 extends over 14 amino acids. V gave up 7 bases and J gave up 4 bases, with 17 bases separating them. CDR1 and CDR2 from the germline V gene are WSHSY and SAAADI. For the CDR3, the DNA is TGCGCCAGCACCGAAGGAGGGAGGGGGTACGAGCAGTACTTC. This encodes CASTEGGRGYEQYF.

The V gene is TRBV6-6, the J gene TRBJ2-5, with 16 nucleotides matching TRBD2. Trimming removed 5 bases from V and 5 bases from J; junction bases left unmatched: 2. Looked up from germline, CDR1 is MNHNY and CDR2 is SVGAGI (reference sequence). The CDR3 is 15 residues long. CDR3 bases: TGTGCCAGCAGTCGGGGACTAGCGGGGGGGGAGACCCAGTACTTC. Protein sequence: CASSRGLAGGETQYF.

This clone was seen only a few times. V usage is TRBV28 and J usage is TRBJ1-5; D not resolved. This CDR3 is built from 17 residues. Trimming removed 1 base from V and 1 base from J, with 14 bases in between. Germline CDR1 and CDR2: MDHEN and SYDVKM. The CDR3 sequence is CASSLLGPAGSNQPQHF. The CDR3, as DNA: TGTGCCAGCAGTTTATTGGGCCCGGCGGGGAGCAATCAGCCCCAGCATTTT. The whole variable domain, remainder taken from reference TRBV28 and TRBJ1-5, is DVKVTQSSRYLVKRTGEKVFLECVQDMDHENMFWYRQDPGLGLRLIYFSYDVKMKEKGDIPEGYSVSREKKERFSLILESASTNQTSMYLCASSLLGPAGSNQPQHFGDGTRLSIL.

Note on this clone: A read error may produce the germline difference seen at one junction end. V and J are TRBV6-5 and TRBJ2-5; 13 bases match TRBD2. CDR3 size: 15 residues. The germline V gene has CDR1 MNHEY and CDR2 SVGAGI. This chain's CDR3 is CASSTGLAGIEAQYF. The CDR3 nucleotides read TGTGCCAGCAGTACGGGACTAGCGGGGATAGAGGCCCAGTACTTC.

The rearrangement uses TRBV5-4 and TRBJ2-7; 10 bases fit TRBD1. This CDR3 region has 14 residues. V shed 4 bases and J 4 bases; nucleotides not matched to a gene: 5. CDR1 is SGHNT and CDR2 is YYREEE in the germline V gene (reference sequence). The CDR3 sequence is CASSVTGGGYEQYF. The CDR3 coding sequence is TGTGCCAGCAGCGTGACAGGGGGCGGGTACGAGCAGTACTTC.

V is TRBV7-6 and J is TRBJ2-3; possible D gene TRBD2, 6 bases. The CDR3 loop spans 18 amino acids. Trimming removed 0 bases from V and 2 bases from J, with 18 bases in between. Germline V lookup: CDR1 SGHVS, CDR2 FNYEAQ. CDR3 loop: CASSLAEVAGSFTDTQYF. The CDR3 nucleotides are TGTGCCAGCAGCTTAGCTGAAGTCGCGGGGAGCTTCACAGATACGCAGTATTTT. Looking up the rest from reference TRBV7-6 and TRBJ2-3 gives the full variable domain: GAGVSQSPRYKVTKRGQDVALRCDPISGHVSLYWYRQALGQGPEFLTYFNYEAQQDKSGLPNDRFSAERPEGSISTLTIQRTEQRDSAMYRCASSLAEVAGSFTDTQYFGPGTRLTVL.

The rearrangement uses TRBV29-1 and TRBJ2-3, with D maybe TRBD2 (6 bases). Trimming left V 4 bases short and J 3 bases short, with 14 bases between. This CDR3 has 14 amino acids. The germline gives CDR1 SQVTM, CDR2 ANQGSEA. CDR3 in amino acids: CSVAGVVGTDTQYF. CDR3 sequence (DNA): TGCAGCGTTGCGGGGGTTGTGGGGACAGATACGCAGTATTTT.

This clone was detected only a few times. V gene TRBV7-3 combines with J gene TRBJ2-1; 10 bases match TRBD2. From germline, CDR1 is SGHTA and CDR2 FQGTGA. Germline trimming cut 5 bases from V and 9 bases from J; bases unmatched to any gene: 13. There are 16 residues in the CDR3. CDR3 sequence (DNA): TGTGCCAGCAGCGATCCTACTAGCGGGGAGGGAATTGAGCAGTTCTTC. It specifies CASSDPTSGEGIEQFF.

In the case of this clone: Other DNA sequences in the sample encode the same CDR3. V gene TRBV5-6 combines with J gene TRBJ2-2; TRBD1 might be the D (6 bases). Germline V gene data show CDR1 as SGHDT and CDR2 as YYEEEE. Trimming took off 3 bases at V and 5 bases at J, with 11 bases between the two ends. CDR3 length: 14 residues. This chain's CDR3 is CASSWGQNTGELFF. The CDR3 coding sequence is TGTGCCAGCAGCTGGGGACAAAATACCGGGGAGCTGTTTTTT.

CDR3 region: CASSLGQGIQETQYF. In nucleotides, the CDR3 is TGCGCCAGCAGCTTGGGACAGGGCATCCAAGAGACCCAGTACTTC. The chain is built from TRBV5-1 and TRBJ2-5; 7 nucleotides align to TRBD1. Germline CDR1 reads SGHRS; CDR2 reads YFSETQ. The CDR3 loop spans 15 amino acids. Unmatched junction bases numbered 3, after V lost 0 bases and J lost 1 base.

This clone was detected a few times. This chain joins TRBV30 and TRBJ2-5; 8 bases map to TRBD2. Trimming at V came to 4 bases and at J to 4 bases, leaving 11 bases not matched to a gene. The CDR3 is 15 residues long. Germline V gene data show CDR1 as GTSNPN and CDR2 as SVGIG (reference sequence). CDR3 residues: CAWNFGGSGVETQYF. In DNA, the CDR3 is TGTGCCTGGAATTTTGGCGGTAGCGGGGTAGAGACCCAGTACTTC.

This clone was detected only a few times. The chain couples TRBV19 to TRBJ2-1; 9 bases are a match to TRBD2. The germline V gene encodes CDR1 LNHDA and CDR2 SQIVND (reference sequence). The CDR3 is 15 amino acids. V gave up 5 bases and J gave up 6 bases; unmatched junction bases: 8. The CDR3: CASSDGLAWANEQFF. Written as DNA, the CDR3 is TGTGCCAGTAGTGACGGACTAGCGTGGGCCAATGAGCAGTTCTTC.

The V gene is TRBV9, the J gene TRBJ2-7; TRBD2 might be the D (6 bases). The CDR3 extends over 15 amino acids. Per the germline V gene, CDR1 is SGDLS and CDR2 is YYNGEE. The germline V and J ends were trimmed by 1 base and 6 bases, with 17 bases remaining between them. CDR3 residues: CASSVSPREEFEQYF. CDR3 nucleotides: TGTGCCAGCAGCGTATCGCCAAGGGAGGAGTTCGAGCAGTACTTC.

This chain joins TRBV14 and TRBJ1-2, with 8 bases that match TRBD1. The CDR3 contains 15 residues. The trim removed 1 base at V and 8 bases at J, leaving 9 bases unmatched. The germline gives CDR1 SGHDN, CDR2 FVKESK. CDR3 DNA sequence: TGTGCCAGCAGCCAAGTAGCAGGGGGCCGTGTCGGCTACACCTTC. It codes for CASSQVAGGRVGYTF.

The chain combines TRBV6-5 with TRBJ2-7, with TRBD1 identical over 7 bases. The V gene end was trimmed by 0 bases and the J gene end by 2 bases; junction bases not matched to a gene: 4. Germline V CDR1 and CDR2: MNHEY, SVGAGI. CDR3 size: 15 residues. The CDR3 DNA reads TGTGCCAGCAGTTACTCTCCAGGGGGACCCTACGAGCAGTACTTC. Protein sequence: CASSYSPGGPYEQYF.

This chain uses TRBV7-2 with TRBJ1-2, with no clear D. This CDR3 spans 13 amino acids. CDR1 is SGHTA, CDR2 FQGNSA, per germline. Between the trimmed V and J ends, which lost 2 bases and 4 bases, there was a span of 8 bases. The CDR3 reads CASSLRQRYGYTF. The CDR3 DNA follows: TGTGCCAGCAGCTTACGGCAGCGCTATGGCTACACCTTC.

The chain uses TRBV11-3 and TRBJ2-2, with a tentative D call TRBD2 (6 bases). V gave up 1 base and J gave up 9 bases, with 9 bases separating them. CDR1 is SGHNT, CDR2 YENEEA, per germline. This CDR3 is 13 amino acids long. The CDR3 region has the DNA TGTGCCAGCAGCTTAGGGAGGGCCAGGGAGCTGTTTTTT. Encoded protein: CASSLGRARELFF.

This clone turned up a few times. CDR3 DNA sequence: TGTGCCAGCTCCCAAACCCAGCGGTATGGCTACACCTTC. Translation gives CASSQTQRYGYTF. The chain carries TRBV25-1 and TRBJ1-2, with D unresolved. The germline V and J ends were trimmed by 8 bases and 5 bases, with 15 bases remaining between them. Germline CDR1 reads MGHDK; CDR2 reads SYGVNS. The CDR3 runs 13 residues.

A few counts support this clone. The rearrangement joins TRBV18 to TRBJ2-7; 8 bases agree with TRBD2. The V and J ends lost 4 bases and 2 bases, in that order; junction bases with no gene match: 4. The germline CDR1 and CDR2 sequences are KGHSH and LQKENI. The CDR3 runs 14 residues. The CDR3 nucleotides are TGTGCCAGCTCACAGCGGGAGAGCCCCTACGAGCAGTACTTC. It is translated as CASSQRESPYEQYF. Based on the CDR3 plus reference TRBV18 and TRBJ2-7, the full variable domain is NAGVMQNPRHLVRRRGQEARLRCSPMKGHSHVYWYRQLPEEGLKFMVYLQKENIIDESGMPKERFSAEFPKEGPSILRIQQVVRGDSAAYFCASSQRESPYEQYFGPGTRLTVT.

The rearrangement joins TRBV29-1 to TRBJ2-1, with 10 bases identical to TRBD1. This CDR3 is built from 16 residues. The germline gives CDR1 SQVTM, CDR2 ANQGSEA. J lost 6 bases, V lost 8 bases, and 16 bases had no gene match. DNA of the CDR3: TGCAGCTTGCGGGACAGGGGCCTGGTCGACGGCAATGAGCAGTTCTTC. The encoded protein is CSLRDRGLVDGNEQFF.